These 23 T cell receptor beta chains originate from one sample sequenced in a study of regulatory T cells in long-lasting Graves disease. Arm-PCR of CDR3 regions and iRepertoire HTBI primers were used to build TCR beta libraries. Each CDR3 protein is one row after TCRdb ran MiXCR on the multiplex PCR reads. Among about 290,000 distinct CDR3 sequences listed, 22% were seen once. Specified time point: persistent/refractory GD, antithyroid drugs over 5 years with positive TRAb. Extracted PBMC RNA gave rise to the TCR library. The sequences come from peripheral blood mononuclear cells (PBMCs), collected when the disease was refractory, from a patient treated with antithyroid drugs. The receptors were sampled from a female donor with Graves disease.

On this clonotype itself: Germline and junction disagree at one end, which may indicate a read error. The chain employs TRBV28 and TRBJ2-7; D not resolved. The germline gives CDR1 MDHEN, CDR2 SYDVKM. The CDR3 length is 18 residues. The DNA for the CDR3 is TGTGCCAGCAGTTTATTCTCCGGAAGGACGGGTAGCTCCTATGAGCAGTACTTC. Protein sequence: CASSLFSGRTGSSYEQYF. The complete variable domain, with remaining parts taken from reference TRBV28 and TRBJ2-7, reads DVKVTQSSRYLVKRTGEKVFLECVQDMDHENMFWYRQDPGLGLRLIYFSYDVKMKEKGDIPEGYSVSREKKERFSLILESASTNQTSMYLCASSLFSGRTGSSYEQYFGPGTRLTVT.

The J gene is TRBJ1-2, the V gene TRBV14; maybe TRBD1 (6 bases). CDR1 is SGHDN and CDR2 is FVKESK in the germline V gene. Trimming pared 1 base from V and 4 bases from J, leaving 16 bases between. The CDR3 loop spans 16 amino acids. The CDR3 reads CASSQVPGAYRYGYTF. The CDR3 DNA is TGTGCCAGCAGCCAAGTACCAGGGGCTTACCGCTATGGCTACACCTTC. Looking up the rest from reference TRBV14 and TRBJ1-2 gives the full variable domain: EAGVTQFPSHSVIEKGQTVTLRCDPISGHDNLYWYRRVMGKEIKFLLHFVKESKQDESGMPNNRFLAERTGGTYSTLKVQPAELEDSGVYFCASSQVPGAYRYGYTFGSGTRLTVV.

Comments on this clonotype: Given a much more abundant clone one base away, this may be a read error. The chain recombines TRBV7-8 with TRBJ1-1; D not certain. This CDR3 spans 14 amino acids. Germline V CDR1 and CDR2: SGHVS, FQNEAQ. The CDR3 nucleotides are TGTGTCAGCAGCTTAGTTCAGACCAACACTGAAGCTTTCTTT. Protein product: CVSSLVQTNTEAFF.

The V call is TRBV4-3, the J call TRBJ2-2, with D possibly called TRBD1 or TRBD2 (5 bases each). This CDR3 comprises 12 residues. In germline, CDR1 is LGHNA, CDR2 YSLEER. The germline V and J ends were trimmed by 4 bases and 13 bases, with 13 bases remaining between them. The CDR3 sequence is CASSRDGATLFF. The CDR3 coding sequence is TGCGCCAGCAGCCGGGACGGTGCTACGCTGTTTTTT.

The gene calls are TRBV11-2 and TRBJ1-4, with D perhaps matching TRBD1 (5 bases). This CDR3 spans 15 amino acids. V lost 0 bases to trimming and J lost 5 bases, with 10 bases between them. Per germline, CDR1 SGHAT and CDR2 FQNNGV. The CDR3 loop is CASSLDGQGNEKLFF. In DNA form, the CDR3 reads TGTGCCAGCAGCTTAGATGGGCAGGGCAATGAAAAACTGTTTTTT.

CDR3 sequence: CASSYRRTVNQPQHF. The CDR3 DNA follows: TGTGCCAGCAGTTACAGACGGACAGTCAATCAGCCCCAGCATTTT. V gene TRBV6-2 or TRBV6-3 combines with J gene TRBJ1-5, with TRBD1 as a possible D gene (6 bases). CDR1 and CDR2 from the germline V gene are MNHEY and SVGEGT. The CDR3 spans 15 residues. V was clipped by 2 bases and J by 3 bases, with 11 bases between them.

This clonotype was seen once. A clone one base away is much larger, so this may be a read error. The CDR3 reads CASSYLAGELFF. As DNA, the CDR3 is TGTGCCAGCAGTTACCTCGCCGGGGAGCTGTTCTTC. V and J are TRBV6-9 and TRBJ2-1, with D perhaps matching TRBD2 (5 bases). The CDR3 totals 12 residues. CDR1 and CDR2 (germline): MNHGY, SVAAGI.

The chain couples TRBV5-5 to TRBJ1-5, with 11 bases lining up with TRBD1. CDR3 size: 17 residues. Trimming cost V 0 bases and J 6 bases; bases outside gene matches: 8. Germline CDR1 reads SGHKS; CDR2 reads YYEKEE (reference sequence). The CDR3 coding sequence is TGTGCCAGCAGCTTGGGAAGGACAGGGGGCGCGGGTCAGCCCCAGCATTTT. Translated, it gives CASSLGRTGGAGQPQHF. The full variable domain, in which reference TRBV5-5 and TRBJ1-5 provide the parts outside the CDR3, is DAGVTQSPTHLIKTRGQQVTLRCSPISGHKSVSWYQQVLGQGPQFIFQYYEKEERGRGNFPDRFSARQFPNYSSELNVNALLLGDSALYLCASSLGRTGGAGQPQHFGDGTRLSIL.

The J gene is TRBJ2-5, the V gene TRBV20-1; TRBD2 matches at 7 bases. The J segment lost 2 bases and the V segment lost 5 bases, leaving 8 bases of the junction unmatched. This CDR3 spans 14 amino acids. Germline V gives CDR1 DFQATT, CDR2 SNEGSKA (reference sequence). CDR3 coding DNA: TGCAGTGCTCGGAACCGGGACTATCAAGAGACCCAGTACTTC. Protein: CSARNRDYQETQYF.

This clonotype was found many times. V gene TRBV2 combines with J gene TRBJ1-5; D gene ambiguous. Trimming removed 7 bases at V and 0 bases at J, with 10 bases between. The CDR3 contains 14 residues. From germline, CDR1 is SNHLY and CDR2 FYNNEI. The CDR3 protein is CASNLKPSNQPQHF. The CDR3 bases are TGTGCCAGCAATCTTAAACCTAGCAATCAGCCCCAGCATTTT.

This clonotype was counted at least ten times. For the CDR3, the DNA is TGTGCCAGCACCTCCTTGGGGGCATGGCATAATTCACCCCTCCACTTT. This gives the protein CASTSLGAWHNSPLHF. The rearrangement joins TRBV6-1 to TRBJ1-6; weak D call: TRBD1 (6 bases). V was trimmed by 7 bases and J by 5 bases, leaving 18 bases between them. Germline values: CDR1 MNHNS, CDR2 SASEGT. The CDR3 spans 16 residues.

Regarding this clonotype: In this CDR3 the conserved last residue, phenylalanine or tryptophan, is missing, so a read error is likely. The V and J genes are TRBV18 and TRBJ1-6; perhaps TRBD1 as D (6 bases). The CDR3 contains 15 residues. The germline V gene has CDR1 KGHSH and CDR2 LQKENI. Trimming pared 8 bases from V and 6 bases from J, leaving 17 bases between. CDR3 sequence (DNA): TGTGCCAGCGGATACTCAGGACAGATTAATTCACCCCTCCACTCT. This gives the protein CASGYSGQINSPLHS.

This clonotype was seen a handful of times. The rearrangement joins TRBV12-3 or TRBV12-4 to TRBJ2-2; TRBD1 matches 8 bases. J lost 4 bases, V lost 6 bases, and 13 bases had no gene match. This CDR3 has 17 residues. The CDR3 spells CASSRIGQGGSTGELFF. CDR3 DNA: TGTGCCAGCAGCCGCATAGGACAGGGTGGGAGCACCGGGGAGCTGTTTTTT.

This clonotype was observed many times. The chain is built from TRBV7-2 and TRBJ2-7; no firm D call. Germline V CDR1 and CDR2: SGHTA, FQGNSA. The length of the CDR3 is 14 residues. V lost 1 base and J lost 2, with 9 bases in between. CDR3 amino acids: CASSLGSQAYEQYF. The CDR3 DNA reads as TGTGCCAGCAGCTTAGGCTCCCAGGCCTACGAGCAGTACTTC.

This chain uses TRBV29-1 with TRBJ2-5; the match to TRBD1 covers 7 bases. This CDR3 region has 12 residues. CDR1 is SQVTM, CDR2 ANQGSEA, per germline. The trim removed 4 bases at V and 4 bases at J, leaving 3 bases unmatched. CDR3 DNA: TGCAGCGTTGTAGCAGGGGGAGAGACCCAGTACTTC. It encodes CSVVAGGETQYF.

The chain has TRBV29-1 and TRBJ2-2, with 11 positions matching TRBD2. The germline gives CDR1 SQVTM, CDR2 ANQGSEA. The length of the CDR3 is 16 residues. V was clipped by 4 bases and J by 6 bases; unmatched bases: 10. The CDR3 region is CSVGVELAGGAGELFF. CDR3 coding DNA: TGCAGCGTTGGGGTGGAGTTAGCGGGAGGGGCCGGGGAGCTGTTTTTT.

This clonotype was detected a few times. The chain uses TRBV24-1 and TRBJ1-1; 7 positions agree with TRBD1. The germline V gene has CDR1 KGHDR and CDR2 SFDVKD. The CDR3 totals 13 residues. V lost 7 bases, J lost 5 bases, and 6 bases stayed unmatched. CDR3: CATRETGTTEAFF. The CDR3 DNA follows: TGTGCCACCAGGGAGACAGGGACAACTGAAGCTTTCTTT.

On this clonotype itself: Because the CDR3's place on the DNA is in doubt, the DNA is left out and the CDR3 is given as listed by TCRdb. The rearrangement uses TRBV6-2 or TRBV6-3 and TRBJ2-2; TRBD1 is the table's D call and was not checked against the DNA. In germline, CDR1 is MNHEY, CDR2 SVGEGT. Including both end residues, the CDR3 is 15 amino acids long. The CDR3 loop reads CASSQGTGTPGSCFF.

The chain is built from TRBV29-1 and TRBJ2-1, with no clear D. Germline loops: CDR1 SQVTM, CDR2 ANQGSEA. The CDR3 totals 13 residues. V was clipped by 4 bases and J by 0 bases, with 7 bases between them. The CDR3 bases are TGCAGCGTTGTATGGGCCTCCTACAATGAGCAGTTCTTC. Translated, it gives CSVVWASYNEQFF.

In regard to this clonotype: The junction and the germline gene differ at one end; a read error may be behind it. The chain uses TRBV7-7 and TRBJ2-3; 13 nucleotides line up with TRBD2. Germline-derived CDR1 and CDR2 are SSHAT and FNYEAQ (reference sequence). CDR3 length: 15 amino acids. The CDR3 sequence: CASSSGLAGADTQYF. CDR3 nucleotides: TGTGCTAGCAGCTCCGGACTAGCGGGAGCAGATACGCAGTATTTT.

The V call is TRBV20-1, the J call TRBJ1-6, with D possibly being TRBD1 (6 bases). Trimming took 6 bases from V and 7 from J, leaving 16 bases between them. The germline V gene encodes CDR1 DFQATT and CDR2 SNEGSKA (reference sequence). CDR3 length: 14 amino acids. DNA of the CDR3: TGCAGTGCGAAATTCCGGGACACAAATTCACCCCTCCACTTT. Translated, it gives CSAKFRDTNSPLHF.

The chain has TRBV20-1 and TRBJ2-5; 7 bases agree with TRBD2. V was pared by 5 bases and J by 1 base, with 1 base of the junction left unmatched. Germline V gives CDR1 DFQATT, CDR2 SNEGSKA (reference sequence). This CDR3 spans 12 amino acids. The CDR3: CSASSGQETQYF. The DNA for the CDR3 is TGCAGTGCTTCTAGCGGCCAAGAGACCCAGTACTTC.

This clonotype was counted a few times. CDR3: CASREDPGRDYGYTF. The CDR3 coding sequence is TGTGCCAGCAGAGAGGATCCAGGCAGGGACTATGGCTACACCTTC. The chain joins TRBV7-2 to TRBJ1-2, with D possibly matching TRBD1 (5 bases). The V gene lost 6 bases and the J gene lost 3 bases, with 17 bases spanning the gap. The length of the CDR3 is 15 residues. Germline V gives CDR1 SGHTA, CDR2 FQGNSA.